This entry lists 29 T cell receptor beta chains sequenced from one sample in a study of siplizumab effects on memory and regulatory T cells. TCRdb's table, derived via immunoSEQ multiplex PCR, lists solely in-frame clones and lacks some. The sample holds about 100,000 clones; 85% to 95% are singletons and the top ten take 1% to 1.5%. The specimen was non-Treg CD4+ T cells sorted from blood. The receptors stem from a human donor in good health.

The chain links TRBV10-3 to TRBJ2-1, with TRBD2 matching over 7 bases. The CDR3 runs to 14 residues. The ends lost 1 base at V and 4 bases at J; junction bases unmatched: 1. Germline lookup yields CDR1 ENHRY and CDR2 SYGVKD. The CDR3 bases are TGTGCCATCAGTGAGTGGGAGGGGTACAATGAGCAGTTCTTC. Translating gives CAISEWEGYNEQFF.

This chain links TRBV29-1 with TRBJ2-1; 10 bases fit TRBD2. This CDR3 has 16 amino acids. Per the germline V gene, CDR1 is SQVTM and CDR2 is ANQGSEA. V lost 8 bases to trimming and J lost 5 bases; unmatched junction nucleotides: 15. The CDR3 sequence is CSSEGWGAGGDNEQFF. CDR3 sequence (DNA): TGCAGCTCCGAGGGTTGGGGAGCGGGAGGGGACAATGAGCAGTTCTTC.

This chain links TRBV27 with TRBJ2-1, with D tentatively TRBD1 (5 bases). Germline loops: CDR1 MNHEY, CDR2 SMNVEV (reference sequence). With 7 bases removed from V and 5 bases from J, the gap between germline ends came to 15 bases. CDR3 size: 14 residues. CDR3 DNA sequence: TGTGCCAGCAAAGACCAGGGTCCCCACAATGAGCAGTTCTTC. Its protein product is CASKDQGPHNEQFF.

The table lists this clone with a count of one. This chain joins TRBV5-1 and TRBJ2-7; TRBD1 aligns across 10 bases. The CDR3 runs 16 residues. Germline CDR1 SGHRS, CDR2 YFSETQ. Losses at the gene ends were 2 bases for V and 0 bases for J; bases not matched to a gene: 5. The CDR3 here is CASSLDRGRSSYEQYF. CDR3 nucleotide sequence: TGCGCCAGCAGCTTAGACAGGGGGCGAAGCTCCTACGAGCAGTACTTC.

V is TRBV19 and J is TRBJ2-1; the match to TRBD2 covers 9 bases. Trimming removed 5 bases from V and 4 bases from J; junction bases left unmatched: 9. The CDR3 runs to 16 residues. Germline V lookup: CDR1 LNHDA, CDR2 SQIVND (reference sequence). The CDR3 DNA follows: TGTGCCAGTAGTTCATATAGCGGGAGCAAGTACAATGAGCAGTTCTTC. This sequence encodes CASSSYSGSKYNEQFF.

The gene calls are TRBV19 and TRBJ1-5; D is ambiguous. Germline CDR1 LNHDA, CDR2 SQIVND (reference sequence). The CDR3 consists of 12 residues. V was clipped by 11 bases and J by 2 bases, with 10 bases between them. The CDR3 loop is CALGPGNQPQHF. DNA of the CDR3: TGTGCCCTAGGTCCGGGCAATCAGCCCCAGCATTTT.

V usage is TRBV5-4 and J usage is TRBJ2-5; TRBD2 matches 11 bases. The germline gives CDR1 SGHNT, CDR2 YYREEE (reference sequence). J lost 2 bases, V lost 5 bases, and 2 bases had no gene match. The CDR3 is 14 residues long. CDR3 sequence: CASRLAGGQETQYF. CDR3 nucleotides: TGTGCCAGCAGGTTAGCGGGAGGGCAAGAGACCCAGTACTTC.

This clone was counted once. The gene calls are TRBV7-8 and TRBJ1-3; TRBD1 matches at 7 bases. V shed 1 base and J 0 bases; nucleotides not matched to a gene: 3. This CDR3 is 16 amino acids long. CDR1 is SGHVS and CDR2 is FQNEAQ in the germline V gene. This chain's CDR3 is CASSLVGGNSGNTIYF. The DNA of the CDR3 is TGTGCCAGCAGCTTAGTAGGGGGCAACTCTGGAAACACCATATATTTT.

V gene TRBV5-1 combines with J gene TRBJ2-5; D might be TRBD1 or TRBD2, each matching 6 bases. V was shortened by 0 bases and J by 5 bases, with 11 bases between the two germline ends. Germline values: CDR1 SGHRS, CDR2 YFSETQ. CDR3 length: 14 residues. The CDR3 here is CASSLEQGRETQYF. The CDR3 DNA is TGCGCCAGCAGCTTGGAGCAGGGGAGGGAGACCCAGTACTTC.

The chain links TRBV30 to TRBJ2-7; the D gene is possibly TRBD2 (6 bases). The CDR3 has 15 residues. CDR1 GTSNPN and CDR2 SVGIG come from the germline V gene (reference sequence). V lost 0 bases and J 0 bases, leaving 12 bases between the germline ends. The CDR3 reads CAWSVLGGTSYEQYF. Here the CDR3 DNA reads TGTGCCTGGAGTGTTCTGGGCGGGACCTCCTACGAGCAGTACTTC.

The chain has TRBV5-6 and TRBJ1-1; D not certain. Trimming shortened V by 0 bases and J by 0 bases, and 9 bases separated the two germline ends. Germline loops: CDR1 SGHDT, CDR2 YYEEEE. The CDR3 is 15 residues long. The CDR3 loop is CASSLDSTLNTEAFF. As DNA, the CDR3 is TGTGCCAGCAGCTTGGATAGCACTCTGAACACTGAAGCTTTCTTT.

The chain recombines TRBV7-9 with TRBJ1-4; D is perhaps TRBD1 (6 bases). The V end was cut by 5 bases, the J end by 13 bases, with 17 bases between. This CDR3 is 13 amino acids long. Germline CDR1 SEHNR, CDR2 FQNEAQ (reference sequence). The CDR3 sequence is CASSPQARDTLFF. CDR3 DNA sequence: TGTGCCAGCAGCCCGCAGGCCCGGGACACACTGTTTTTT.

In this sample, this clone turned up once. V and J are TRBV19 and TRBJ2-1; tentatively, D is TRBD1 or TRBD2 (5 bases each). Trimming cost V 7 bases and J 4 bases, with 17 bases left between them. The CDR3 has 15 residues. Looked up from germline, CDR1 is LNHDA and CDR2 is SQIVND (reference sequence). The DNA of the CDR3 is TGTGCCAGTAAACTCGGGGCGGCCGTATACAATGAGCAGTTCTTC. This gives the protein CASKLGAAVYNEQFF.

The sample holds a few counts of this clone. The chain is built from TRBV6-5 and TRBJ1-5; D is ambiguous. Trimming stripped 0 bases from V and 6 bases from J, with 9 bases between. This CDR3 is built from 14 residues. Germline loops: CDR1 MNHEY, CDR2 SVGAGI. CDR3 in DNA: TGTGCCAGCAGTTACTCGTTGTCGGGTCAGCCCCAGCATTTT. This gives the protein CASSYSLSGQPQHF.

This chain connects TRBV2 to TRBJ1-1, with D possibly matching TRBD1 (5 bases). The CDR3 consists of 11 residues. The germline V gene encodes CDR1 SNHLY and CDR2 FYNNEI. V lost 8 bases, J lost 4 bases, and 8 bases lay in between. CDR3 sequence: CASGRGTEAFF. The CDR3 coding sequence is TGTGCCAGCGGGAGGGGCACTGAAGCTTTCTTT.

The CDR3 region has the DNA TGTGCCAGTAGTATCCCCCAGCAGGGGGCGGCATATGGCTACACCTTC. Residues: CASSIPQQGAAYGYTF. The V and J genes are TRBV19 and TRBJ1-2; 8 bases are a match to TRBD1. This CDR3 has 16 residues. Germline loops: CDR1 LNHDA, CDR2 SQIVND (reference sequence). V lost 3 bases, J lost 5 bases, and 11 bases stayed unmatched.

This clone has just a few counts. The V call is TRBV2, the J call TRBJ1-5, with 8 bases matching TRBD1. CDR3 size: 16 residues. With V trimmed by 6 bases and J by 2 bases, 9 bases remained unmatched. Germline V lookup: CDR1 SNHLY, CDR2 FYNNEI. CDR3 protein: CASRKDRDLGNQPQHF. The CDR3 bases are TGTGCCAGCAGGAAGGACAGGGACTTAGGCAATCAGCCCCAGCATTTT.

The chain links TRBV5-1 to TRBJ2-7; 8 bases are a match to TRBD1. CDR3 length: 14 amino acids. Germline V gene lookup returns CDR1 SGHRS and CDR2 YFSETQ. Germline trimming cut 0 bases from V and 6 bases from J; bases unmatched to any gene: 5. The CDR3 coding sequence is TGCGCCAGCAGCTTGGAAGGGACAGGTGGCGAGCAGTACTTC. Its protein is CASSLEGTGGEQYF. The full variable domain, in which reference TRBV5-1 and TRBJ2-7 provide the parts outside the CDR3, is KAGVTQTPRYLIKTRGQQVTLSCSPISGHRSVSWYQQTPGQGLQFLFEYFSETQRNKGNFPGRFSGRQFSNSRSEMNVSTLELGDSALYLCASSLEGTGGEQYFGPGTRLTVT.

About this clone: Other DNA sequences from this sample encode an identical CDR3 as well. This sequence joins TRBV29-1 and TRBJ1-1; 10 positions agree with TRBD1. Looked up from germline, CDR1 is SQVTM and CDR2 is ANQGSEA. The V segment lost 6 bases and the J segment 4 bases; nucleotides outside the gene matches: 8. The CDR3 contains 14 residues. The CDR3 here is CSVGRDRGGTEAFF. CDR3 bases: TGCAGCGTCGGGAGGGACAGGGGCGGCACTGAAGCTTTCTTT.

The chain combines TRBV29-1 with TRBJ2-7; D is ambiguous. CDR1 SQVTM and CDR2 ANQGSEA come from the germline V gene. V was trimmed by 4 bases and J by 2 bases, leaving 12 bases between them. This CDR3 is built from 13 residues. CDR3 in DNA: TGCAGCGTTGTCCGCCAGGCCCCCTACGAGCAGTACTTC. This translates into CSVVRQAPYEQYF.

The rearrangement links TRBV9 to TRBJ2-2; TRBD1 matches 10 bases. The CDR3 extends over 16 amino acids. V lost 4 bases to trimming and J lost 4 bases; unmatched junction nucleotides: 7. The germline CDR1 and CDR2 sequences are SGDLS and YYNGEE. The CDR3 region is CASSLGTGVGTGELFF. The DNA for the CDR3 is TGTGCCAGCAGCCTCGGGACAGGGGTCGGCACCGGGGAGCTGTTTTTT.

The gene calls are TRBV19 and TRBJ2-1, with 9 bases lining up with TRBD2. Germline assignment: CDR1 LNHDA and CDR2 SQIVND (reference sequence). Trimming cost V 10 bases and J 9 bases; bases outside gene matches: 13. CDR3 length: 14 amino acids. CDR3 in amino acids: CAKGREGQVGEQFF. As DNA, the CDR3 is TGTGCCAAGGGGCGGGAGGGCCAGGTCGGTGAGCAGTTCTTC.

The V gene is TRBV6-1, the J gene TRBJ1-2; no reliable D call. V lost 4 bases and J lost 2, with 8 bases in between. Germline-derived CDR1 and CDR2 are MNHNS and SASEGT. The CDR3 extends over 13 amino acids. For the CDR3, the DNA is TGTGCCAGCAGTGTTAAGGGAAACTATGGCTACACCTTC. Its protein product is CASSVKGNYGYTF.

V gene TRBV5-4 combines with J gene TRBJ2-2; D might be TRBD2 (6 bases). Trimming pared 5 bases from V and 0 bases from J, leaving 17 bases between. This CDR3 contains 17 residues. Germline V gene data show CDR1 as SGHNT and CDR2 as YYREEE (reference sequence). CDR3 protein: CASRPRGLHPNTGELFF. DNA for the CDR3: TGTGCCAGCAGGCCCCGGGGACTTCACCCGAACACCGGGGAGCTGTTTTTT.

V usage is TRBV15 and J usage is TRBJ2-3, with a possible D match to TRBD1 (6 bases). Trimming removed 8 bases at V and 0 bases at J, with 12 bases between. There are 14 residues in the CDR3. In germline, CDR1 is LNHNV, CDR2 YYDKDF (reference sequence). The CDR3 sequence is CATSSGTSTDTQYF. CDR3 coding DNA: TGTGCCACCTCCTCCGGGACAAGCACAGATACGCAGTATTTT.

J is TRBJ2-3 and V is TRBV28; 8 positions agree with TRBD1. The germline V gene encodes CDR1 MDHEN and CDR2 SYDVKM. The CDR3 consists of 15 residues. V lost 4 bases and J lost 4; bases outside the gene matches: 7. The DNA for the CDR3 is TGTGCCAGCAGTTCCTTTGGACAGGGAGCAGATACGCAGTATTTT. Translation gives CASSSFGQGADTQYF.

The chain has TRBV18 and TRBJ1-1; D is uncertain. V gave up 2 bases and J gave up 8 bases, with 12 bases separating them. CDR3 size: 13 residues. Per germline, CDR1 KGHSH and CDR2 LQKENI. The CDR3 DNA reads as TGTGCCAGCTCACCAGGAATAGATCGAGAAGCTTTCTTT. Translating it yields CASSPGIDREAFF.

The rearrangement joins TRBV18 to TRBJ1-2; 8 positions agree with TRBD1. Germline lookup yields CDR1 KGHSH and CDR2 LQKENI. V trimming: 3 bases; J trimming: 8 bases; junction bases outside the gene matches: 5. The CDR3 sequence is 13 residues long. This CDR3 reads CASSPQGARGYTF. The CDR3, as DNA: TGTGCCAGCTCACCGCAGGGGGCTCGGGGCTACACCTTC.

V gene TRBV28 combines with J gene TRBJ1-5, with D possibly matching TRBD1 (6 bases). The CDR3 is 16 amino acids. Trimming left V 7 bases short and J 1 base short, with 17 bases between. CDR1 MDHEN and CDR2 SYDVKM come from the germline V gene. CDR3 residues: CASNPTGGPSNQPQHF. CDR3 sequence (DNA): TGTGCCAGCAACCCTACCGGGGGGCCCAGCAATCAGCCCCAGCATTTT.